What follows are 18 T cell receptor beta chains derived from one specimen sequenced in a study of identical twins. TCRdb ran MiXCR on the 5' RACE reads and lists one entry per CDR3 protein. The data show some 630,000 distinct CDR3 sequences, under 8.5% seen once. The same data also went into a second study, on yellow fever vaccine responses in identical twins.

Input material: PBMCs. These receptors all come from a woman aged 18 to 35 in good health.

The sample holds many counts of this clonotype. The chain has TRBV7-9 and TRBJ2-3, with 10 bases aligning to TRBD2. This CDR3 has 15 amino acids. Germline V gene data show CDR1 as SEHNR and CDR2 as FQNEAQ (reference sequence). V lost 4 bases to trimming and J lost 2 bases; unmatched junction nucleotides: 3. The CDR3 loop reads CASSSGLANTDTQYF. CDR3 nucleotide sequence: TGTGCCAGCAGCTCGGGACTAGCGAACACAGATACGCAGTATTTT.

This clonotype was counted only a few times. The CDR3 DNA reads TGTGCCATCGAGAGCGGGCAGAACACCGGGGAGCTGTTTTTT. Amino acids: CAIESGQNTGELFF. The genes are TRBV10-3 and TRBJ2-2, with D tentatively TRBD2 (6 bases). The CDR3 runs to 14 residues. Germline-derived CDR1 and CDR2 are ENHRY and SYGVKD. Trimming removed 8 bases from V and 1 base from J, with 11 bases in between.

V is TRBV7-9 and J is TRBJ1-3; 7 positions match TRBD1. The V segment lost 6 bases and the J segment 11 bases; nucleotides outside the gene matches: 7. Germline-derived CDR1 and CDR2 are SEHNR and FQNEAQ (reference sequence). CDR3 length equals 12 residues. The CDR3 protein is CASSFVQGSIYF. CDR3 DNA: TGTGCCAGCAGTTTCGTACAGGGGTCCATATATTTT.

This clonotype was counted ten times or more. The chain is built from TRBV10-3 and TRBJ2-3; 10 bases are shared with TRBD1. This CDR3 is 14 amino acids long. Germline values: CDR1 ENHRY, CDR2 SYGVKD. Trimming cost V 10 bases and J 0 bases; bases outside gene matches: 4. The CDR3 coding sequence is TGTGCCACCATGGGACAGGGGAGCACAGATACGCAGTATTTT. Amino acids: CATMGQGSTDTQYF.

Ten or more counts support this clonotype. The rearrangement uses TRBV5-6 and TRBJ1-1, with unresolved D. Germline values: CDR1 SGHDT, CDR2 YYEEEE. With 4 bases removed from V and 7 bases from J, the gap between germline ends came to 11 bases. The CDR3 has 12 residues. The CDR3 DNA is TGTGCCAGCAGCCTTATGGGAGGTGAAGCTTTCTTT. It specifies CASSLMGGEAFF.

V usage is TRBV6-5 and J usage is TRBJ2-1; 12 bases agree with TRBD2. This CDR3 is built from 16 residues. Looked up from germline, CDR1 is MNHEY and CDR2 is SVGAGI. Losses at the gene ends were 2 bases for V and 10 bases for J; bases not matched to a gene: 9. The CDR3 reads CASSYGPSGGAREQFF. CDR3 sequence (DNA): TGTGCCAGCAGTTACGGCCCTAGCGGGGGGGCAAGGGAGCAGTTCTTC.

This clonotype was picked up a small number of times. V gene TRBV15 combines with J gene TRBJ1-4; 7 positions agree with TRBD1. This CDR3 has 16 residues. With V trimmed by 0 bases and J by 4 bases, 5 bases remained unmatched. The V gene's germline CDR1 is LNHNV and CDR2 YYDKDF (reference sequence). CDR3 sequence: CATSREVAGGNEKLFF. CDR3 sequence (DNA): TGTGCCACCAGCAGAGAAGTCGCAGGGGGTAATGAAAAACTGTTTTTT.

V usage is TRBV27 and J usage is TRBJ2-7; no clear D gene. Deletions cut 8 bases from V and 0 bases from J, with 17 bases between. CDR1 MNHEY and CDR2 SMNVEV come from the germline V gene (reference sequence). This CDR3 is 15 amino acids long. The CDR3 here is CASGREQVGSYEQYF. The DNA of the CDR3 is TGTGCCAGCGGAAGAGAGCAGGTAGGCTCCTACGAGCAGTACTTC.

In this sample, this clonotype turned up many times. The chain is built from TRBV7-2 and TRBJ1-1; perhaps TRBD1 as D (6 bases). The CDR3 is made up of 14 amino acids. V shed 1 base and J shed 5 bases, with 11 bases lying between them. The germline gives CDR1 SGHTA, CDR2 FQGNSA. CDR3 loop: CASSLVQGRTEAFF. The CDR3 DNA sequence: TGTGCCAGCAGCTTAGTGCAGGGGAGGACTGAAGCTTTCTTT.

This clonotype was counted a few times. The chain employs TRBV27 and TRBJ2-1; 9 bases fit TRBD2. The CDR3 consists of 15 residues. V lost 5 bases and J lost 5; bases outside the gene matches: 7. The V gene's germline CDR1 is MNHEY and CDR2 SMNVEV (reference sequence). The CDR3 nucleotides are TGTGCCAGCAGTAGAGGCGGGAGGGCCGACAATGAGCAGTTCTTC. Protein sequence: CASSRGGRADNEQFF.

This chain connects TRBV6-2 or TRBV6-3 to TRBJ2-1; 8 nucleotides align to TRBD2. CDR1 is MNHEY and CDR2 is SVGEGT in the germline V gene. The CDR3 totals 14 residues. J was trimmed by 9 bases and V by 2 bases; bases with no gene match: 6. CDR3 coding DNA: TGTGCCAGCAGTTACCGGACTAGCCCCCGTGAGCAGTTCTTC. Its protein product is CASSYRTSPREQFF.

This clonotype was observed a few times. J is TRBJ2-7 and V is TRBV5-1; D is undetermined. Between the trimmed V and J ends, which lost 8 bases and 4 bases, there was a span of 4 bases. The germline V gene has CDR1 SGHRS and CDR2 YFSETQ. The CDR3 is made up of 9 amino acids. The chain's CDR3 is CAREYEQYF. Written as DNA, the CDR3 is TGCGCCAGGGAGTACGAGCAGTACTTC.

The rearrangement joins TRBV29-1 to TRBJ1-5, with 10 bases aligning to TRBD1. V was clipped by 6 bases and J by 4 bases; unmatched bases: 3. The CDR3 consists of 13 residues. CDR1 and CDR2 from the germline V gene are SQVTM and ANQGSEA. CDR3 sequence: CSVSGQGNQPQHF. Here the CDR3 DNA reads TGCAGCGTCTCGGGACAGGGGAATCAGCCCCAGCATTTT. Full variable domain (outside the CDR3, taken from reference TRBV29-1 and TRBJ1-5): SAVISQKPSRDICQRGTSLTIQCQVDSQVTMMFWYRQQPGQSLTLIATANQGSEATYESGFVIDKFPISRPNLTFSTLTVSNMSPEDSSIYLCSVSGQGNQPQHFGDGTRLSIL.

This clonotype was counted many times. This sequence joins TRBV11-1 and TRBJ2-6; 11 positions agree with TRBD2. CDR3 length: 18 residues. The junction had 8 bases not matched to a gene; V was cut back by 5 bases and J by 2 bases. Germline-derived CDR1 and CDR2 are SGHAT and FQDESV (reference sequence). Here the CDR3 reads CASSPKIAGGPGANVLTF. The CDR3 bases are TGTGCCAGCAGCCCCAAAATAGCGGGGGGGCCTGGGGCCAACGTCCTGACTTTC.

The CDR3 here is CASSFTLTSGRESETQYF. The CDR3 DNA reads as TGTGCCAGCAGTTTCACTTTGACTAGCGGGAGAGAGTCAGAGACCCAGTACTTC. This sequence joins TRBV12-3 or TRBV12-4 and TRBJ2-5, with 12 bases aligning to TRBD2. The CDR3 length is 18 residues. V lost 3 bases and J lost 4; bases outside the gene matches: 12.

This clonotype has at least ten counts. V and J are TRBV24-1 and TRBJ2-1, with 7 nucleotides matching TRBD1. Trimming removed 2 bases from V and 7 bases from J; junction bases left unmatched: 10. CDR1 and CDR2 from the germline V gene are KGHDR and SFDVKD. There are 16 residues in the CDR3. CDR3 region: CATSDSAGGSRNEQFF. As DNA, the CDR3 is TGTGCCACCAGTGATTCGGCAGGGGGAAGTAGGAATGAGCAGTTCTTC.

At least ten counts were recorded for this clonotype. This chain links TRBV7-9 with TRBJ2-1; perhaps TRBD2 as D (6 bases). The length of the CDR3 is 15 residues. Trimming removed 2 bases at V and 1 base at J, with 9 bases between. CDR1 is SEHNR, CDR2 FQNEAQ, per germline (reference sequence). As DNA, the CDR3 is TGTGCCAGCAGCTTACGGGAGATTTCCTACAATGAGCAGTTCTTC. Translated: CASSLREISYNEQFF.

This clonotype appeared many times. The chain links TRBV20-1 to TRBJ2-7, with TRBD1 matching 7 bases. CDR1 and CDR2 from the germline V gene are DFQATT and SNEGSKA (reference sequence). V was clipped by 2 bases and J by 0 bases; unmatched bases: 4. The CDR3 length is 14 residues. The CDR3 DNA sequence: TGCAGTGCTAGACCTAGACAGGGCTCCTACGAGCAGTACTTC. This gives the protein CSARPRQGSYEQYF.